This TCR beta chain was identified during a study of control samples from healthy donors and cancer patients. The assay was immunoSEQ multiplex PCR, and TCRdb's table has in-frame clones only and misses some. The table has some 78,000 clones, 70% to 90% seen once. The CDR3 has 16 amino acids. Germline V gene lookup returns CDR1 SNHLY and CDR2 FYNNEI. V was clipped by 0 bases and J by 4 bases, with 13 bases between them. This TCR derives from a woman aged 60 to 75 in good health. The chain carries TRBV2 and TRBJ1-5; no clear D. The specimen was blood. The CDR3 protein is CASSEAMGKSNQPQHF. CDR3 coding DNA: TGTGCCAGCAGTGAAGCCATGGGGAAGTCAAATCAGCCCCAGCATTTT.